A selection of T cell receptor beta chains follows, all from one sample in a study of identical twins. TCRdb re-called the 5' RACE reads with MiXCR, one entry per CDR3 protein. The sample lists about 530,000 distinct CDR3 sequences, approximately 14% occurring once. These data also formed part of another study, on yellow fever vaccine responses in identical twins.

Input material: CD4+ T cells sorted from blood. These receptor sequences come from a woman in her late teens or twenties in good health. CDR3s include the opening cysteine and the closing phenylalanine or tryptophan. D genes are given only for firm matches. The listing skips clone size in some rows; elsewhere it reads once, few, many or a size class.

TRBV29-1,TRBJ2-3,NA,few,TGCAGCGCCCAGACTCGGTTCACAGATACGCAGTATTTT,CSAQTRFTDTQYF
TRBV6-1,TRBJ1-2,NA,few,TGTGCCAGCAGACGGGACGGATTTGACTATGGCTACACCTTC,CASRRDGFDYGYTF
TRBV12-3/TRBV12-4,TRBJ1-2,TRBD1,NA,TGTGCCAGCAGACTTCCAGGGGGTTATGGCTACACCTTC,CASRLPGGYGYTF
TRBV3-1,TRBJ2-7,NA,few,TGTGCCAGCAGCCAAATTGGGCAGGGAAACAAGCAGTACTTC,CASSQIGQGNKQYF
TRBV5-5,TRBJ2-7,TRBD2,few,TGTGCCAGCAGCTTCTCGGGACTAGCATCTGTCGAGCAGTACTTC,CASSFSGLASVEQYF
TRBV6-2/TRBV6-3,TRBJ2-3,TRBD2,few,TGTGCCAGCACCTCTCACGGCGCGGGGGGCCAAGGTACGCAGTATTTT,CASTSHGAGGQGTQYF
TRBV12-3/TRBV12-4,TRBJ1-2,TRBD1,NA,TGTGCCAGCAGTTTTGGGACAGGCGGCTACACCTTC,CASSFGTGGYTF
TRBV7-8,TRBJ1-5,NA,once,TGTGCCAGCAGCCTCAGGTCCTCAGGTGGTGGGACGAATCAGCCCCAGCATTTT,CASSLRSSGGGTNQPQHF
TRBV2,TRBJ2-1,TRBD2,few,TGTGCCAGCAGCCGACTAGCGGGGGGGCGTGGGGATGAGCAGTTCTTC,CASSRLAGGRGDEQFF
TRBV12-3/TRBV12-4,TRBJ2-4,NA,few,TGTGCCAGCAGTCCCCAGGGAACTTTAGCCAAAAACATTCAGTACTTC,CASSPQGTLAKNIQYF
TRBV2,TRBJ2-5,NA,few,TGTGCCAGCAGTGAAACAGGGAGAGAGACCCAGTACTTC,CASSETGRETQYF
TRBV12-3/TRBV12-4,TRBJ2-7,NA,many,TGTGCCAGCAGTTTGCGGGGTTACGAGCAGTACTTC,CASSLRGYEQYF
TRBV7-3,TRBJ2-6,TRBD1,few,TGTGCCAGCAGCTCCGCCGGGACAGGCAACGTCCTGACTTTC,CASSSAGTGNVLTF
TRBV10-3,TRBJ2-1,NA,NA,TGTGCCATCAGTGAGTCGATGTGGAGCTCCTACAATGAGCAGTTCTTC,CAISESMWSSYNEQFF
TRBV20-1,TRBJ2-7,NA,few,TGCAGTGCCCCCCAGGGTTGGCCCAACTACGAGCAGTACTTC,CSAPQGWPNYEQYF
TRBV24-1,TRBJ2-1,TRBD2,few,TGTGCCACCAGTGGGACGACTAGCGGGTCCCACAATGAGCAGTTCTTC,CATSGTTSGSHNEQFF
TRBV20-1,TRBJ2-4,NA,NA,TGCAGTGCCGTATTTGAGACATTCGTTGACATTCAGTACTTC,CSAVFETFVDIQYF
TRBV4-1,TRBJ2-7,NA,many,TGCGCCAGCAGCCTACCTTTTGGGAACTCCTACGAGCAGTACTTC,CASSLPFGNSYEQYF
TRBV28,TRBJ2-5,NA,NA,TGTGCCAGCAGACAGGGAACGGGAGAGACCCAGTACTTC,CASRQGTGETQYF
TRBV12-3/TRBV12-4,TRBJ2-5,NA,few,TGTGCCAGCAGGGGGGGACGCGGGGAGACCCAGTACTTC,CASRGGRGETQYF
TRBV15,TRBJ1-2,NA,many,TGTGCCACCAGCAGAGATTCGGGGCCCCCAGGAGGCTACACCTTC,CATSRDSGPPGGYTF
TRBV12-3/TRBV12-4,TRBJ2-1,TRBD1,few,TGTGCCAGCAGTACCCGTACTGGACAGGGTTTTAATGAGCAGTTCTTC,CASSTRTGQGFNEQFF
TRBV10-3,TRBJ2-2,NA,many,TGTGCCATCACGAAGGGACGTAGCGGGGAGCTGTTTTTT,CAITKGRSGELFF
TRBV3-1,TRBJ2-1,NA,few,TGTGCCAGCAGCCAAGACTGGTCCTACAATGAGCAGTTCTTC,CASSQDWSYNEQFF
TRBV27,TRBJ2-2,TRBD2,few,TGTGCCAGCAGTTTTCGTGGACTAGCCGGGGAGCTGTTTTTT,CASSFRGLAGELFF
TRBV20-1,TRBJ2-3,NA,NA,TGCAGTGCTCTCCTGGGGGGCGCGTTTTCAGATACGCAGTATTTT,CSALLGGAFSDTQYF
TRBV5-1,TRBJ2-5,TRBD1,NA,TGCGCCAGCAGCTCTCCCACAGGGGGCGGCGAGACCCAGTACTTC,CASSSPTGGGETQYF
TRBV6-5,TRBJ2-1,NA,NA,TGTGCCAGCAGTTACCTGGGGACAACAAGAGAGCAGTTCTTC,CASSYLGTTREQFF
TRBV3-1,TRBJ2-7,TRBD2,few,TGTGCCAGCAGCCAAGTAGTAGCGGGAGGCTTCGAGCAGTACTTC,CASSQVVAGGFEQYF
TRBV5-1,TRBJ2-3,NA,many,TGCGCCAGCAGCTTGGCCGGGACGGGGGGCACAGATACGCAGTATTTT,CASSLAGTGGTDTQYF
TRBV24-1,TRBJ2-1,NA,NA,TGTGCCACCAGTGATCCCTTCTCCCCCGGGGGCGTCTACAATGAGCAGTTCTTC,CATSDPFSPGGVYNEQFF